The clone carrying this T cell receptor beta chain was seen ten or more times. This specimen comes from a study of Graves' ophthalmopathy and Graves' hyperthyroidism. Germline assignment: CDR1 LGHNA and CDR2 YNFKEQ. Trimming cost V 4 bases and J 0 bases, with 16 bases left between them. The CDR3 runs to 18 residues. Amplification of TCR beta CDR3 regions used RNA transcripts. Second-round multiplex PCR followed a first-round RT-PCR using HTBI primers. TCRdb passed the multiplex PCR reads through MiXCR, listing each CDR3 protein once. The sample lists about 48,000 distinct CDR3 sequences, under 55% occurring once. The PBMCs originated from around 9.7 ml of fresh peripheral blood.

Specimen: peripheral blood. The gene calls are TRBV4-2 and TRBJ2-6; maybe TRBD1 (6 bases). This sequence was found in an adult man with Graves' ophthalmopathy. CDR3 in DNA: TGTGCCAGCAGCCTAGTACAGGGCGCTGACTCTGGGGCCAACGTCCTGACTTTC. This encodes CASSLVQGADSGANVLTF.